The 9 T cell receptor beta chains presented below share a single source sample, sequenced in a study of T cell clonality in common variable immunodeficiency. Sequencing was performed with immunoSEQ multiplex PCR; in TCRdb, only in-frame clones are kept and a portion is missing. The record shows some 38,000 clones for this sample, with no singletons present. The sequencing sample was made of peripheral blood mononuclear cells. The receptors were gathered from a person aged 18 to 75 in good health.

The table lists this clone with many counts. The CDR3 DNA, read in part, is TGTGCCTGGAGTGCCCTCGGGGTAATCGGTGACATT. Amino acid sequence: CAWSALGVIGDI. The CDR3, in full, reads CAWSALGVIGDIQYF. This chain links TRBV30 with TRBJ2-4; possible D gene TRBD2, 5 bases. The CDR3 end is not reached by the read, which stops 3 residues before it; the germline J gene fills it in. Trimming shortened V by 1 base and J by 8 bases, and 18 bases separated the two germline ends. Per the germline V gene, CDR1 is GTSNPN and CDR2 is SVGIG (reference sequence). This CDR3 has 15 residues.

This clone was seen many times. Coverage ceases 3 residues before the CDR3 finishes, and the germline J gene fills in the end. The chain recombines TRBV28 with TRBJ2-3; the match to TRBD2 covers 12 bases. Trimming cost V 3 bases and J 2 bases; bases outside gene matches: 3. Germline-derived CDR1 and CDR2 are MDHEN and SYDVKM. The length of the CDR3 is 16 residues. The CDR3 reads CASSFASGRDTDTQYF. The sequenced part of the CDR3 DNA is TGTGCCAGCAGTTTCGCTAGCGGGAGGGACACAGATACG.

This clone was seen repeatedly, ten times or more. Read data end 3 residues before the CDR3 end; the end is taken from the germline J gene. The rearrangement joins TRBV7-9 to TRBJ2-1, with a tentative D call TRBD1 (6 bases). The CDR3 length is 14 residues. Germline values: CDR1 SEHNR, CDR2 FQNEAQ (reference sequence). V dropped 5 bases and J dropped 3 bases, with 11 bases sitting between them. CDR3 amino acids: CASSPGQYYNEQFF. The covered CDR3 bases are TGTGCCAGCAGCCCCGGACAGTACTACAATGAG.

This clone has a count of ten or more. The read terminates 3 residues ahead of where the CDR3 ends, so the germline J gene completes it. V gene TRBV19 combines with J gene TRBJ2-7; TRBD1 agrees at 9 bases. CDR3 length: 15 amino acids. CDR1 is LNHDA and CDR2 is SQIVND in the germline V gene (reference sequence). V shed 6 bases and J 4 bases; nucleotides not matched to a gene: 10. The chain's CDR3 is CASSQQGQGSYEQYF. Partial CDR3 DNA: TGTGCCAGTAGCCAACAAGGACAGGGGTCTTACGAG.

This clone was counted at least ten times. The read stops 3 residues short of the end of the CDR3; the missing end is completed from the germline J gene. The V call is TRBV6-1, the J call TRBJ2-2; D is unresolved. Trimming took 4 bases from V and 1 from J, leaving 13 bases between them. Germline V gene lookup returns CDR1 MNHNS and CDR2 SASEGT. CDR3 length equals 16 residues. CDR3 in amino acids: CASSALVGLNTGELFF. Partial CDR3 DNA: TGTGCCAGCAGTGCCCTAGTCGGCCTGAACACCGGGGAG.

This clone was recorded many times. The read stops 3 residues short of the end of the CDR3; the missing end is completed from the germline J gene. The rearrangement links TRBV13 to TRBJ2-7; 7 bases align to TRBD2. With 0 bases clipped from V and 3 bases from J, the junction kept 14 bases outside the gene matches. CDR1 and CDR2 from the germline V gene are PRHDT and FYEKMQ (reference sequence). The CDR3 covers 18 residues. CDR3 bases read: TGTGCCAGCAGCTTAGGCCTCACAGCACTGGGCGGGAGCTACGAG. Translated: CASSLGLTALGGSYE. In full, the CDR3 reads CASSLGLTALGGSYEQYF.

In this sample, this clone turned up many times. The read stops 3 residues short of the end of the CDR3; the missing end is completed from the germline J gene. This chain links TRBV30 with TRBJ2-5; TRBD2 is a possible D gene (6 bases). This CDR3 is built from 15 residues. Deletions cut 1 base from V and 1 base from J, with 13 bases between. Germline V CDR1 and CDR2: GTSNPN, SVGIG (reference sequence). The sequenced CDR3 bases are TGTGCCTGGAGTGAATTCCGGGACTCCCAAGAGACC. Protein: CAWSEFRDSQET. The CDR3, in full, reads CAWSEFRDSQETQYF.

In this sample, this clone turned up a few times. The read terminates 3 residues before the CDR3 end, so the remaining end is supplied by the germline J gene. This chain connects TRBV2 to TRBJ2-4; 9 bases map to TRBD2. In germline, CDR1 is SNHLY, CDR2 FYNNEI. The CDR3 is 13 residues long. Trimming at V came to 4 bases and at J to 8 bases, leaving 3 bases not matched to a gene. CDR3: CASSVEREDIQYF. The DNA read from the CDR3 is TGTGCCAGCAGTGTCGAGCGGGAGGACATT. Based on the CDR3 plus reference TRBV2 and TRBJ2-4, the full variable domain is EPEVTQTPSHQVTQMGQEVILRCVPISNHLYFYWYRQILGQKVEFLVSFYNNEISEKSEIFDDQFSVERPDGSNFTLKIRSTKLEDSAMYFCASSVEREDIQYFGAGTRLSVL.

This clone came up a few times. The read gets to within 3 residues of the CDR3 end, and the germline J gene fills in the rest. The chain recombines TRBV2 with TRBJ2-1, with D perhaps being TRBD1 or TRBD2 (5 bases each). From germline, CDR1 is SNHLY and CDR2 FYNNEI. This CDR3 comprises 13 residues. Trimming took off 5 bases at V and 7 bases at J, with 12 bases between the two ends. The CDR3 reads CASSQRGVNEQFF. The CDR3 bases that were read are TGTGCCAGCAGTCAGCGAGGGGTGAATGAG. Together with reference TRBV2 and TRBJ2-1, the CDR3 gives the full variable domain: EPEVTQTPSHQVTQMGQEVILRCVPISNHLYFYWYRQILGQKVEFLVSFYNNEISEKSEIFDDQFSVERPDGSNFTLKIRSTKLEDSAMYFCASSQRGVNEQFFGPGTRLTVL.